A single sample is the source of the 25 T cell receptor beta chains below, sequenced in a study of T-cell memory formation after mild COVID-19. TCRdb passed the 5' RACE reads through MiXCR, listing each CDR3 protein once. The sample lists under 450,000 distinct CDR3 sequences, 13% to 15% seen once, with around 21% in the top ten. Sequences were obtained from PBMCs or a T cell subset sorted from them (not recorded which). The receptors shown here come from a man between 18 and 29 years old who had mild COVID-19 (a few samples of this study predate the infection). Cell type and time point are not known.

The chain uses TRBV11-2 and TRBJ2-4; weak D call: TRBD1 (6 bases). The CDR3 runs 14 residues. The germline V gene encodes CDR1 SGHAT and CDR2 FQNNGV. The ends were cut back, 5 bases at V and 5 bases at J, with 13 bases in the middle. The CDR3 here is CASSPWDNENIQYF. For the CDR3, the DNA is TGTGCCAGCAGCCCATGGGACAACGAAAACATTCAGTACTTC.

This clonotype was detected only a few times. The chain combines TRBV7-2 with TRBJ1-6, with 8 bases fitting TRBD1. CDR1 SGHTA and CDR2 FQGNSA come from the germline V gene. The CDR3 is 17 amino acids. The J segment lost 7 bases and the V segment lost 7 bases, leaving 15 bases of the junction unmatched. The CDR3 DNA reads TGTGCCAGCAACATCTCACACAGAGGGACAGGCAATTCACCCCTCCACTTT. Its protein is CASNISHRGTGNSPLHF.

This clonotype has a handful of counts. This chain links TRBV4-1 with TRBJ2-3, with 7 bases matching TRBD2. The V and J ends lost 3 bases and 10 bases, in that order; junction bases with no gene match: 16. Germline loops: CDR1 MGHRA, CDR2 YSYEKL. CDR3 length equals 16 residues. DNA for the CDR3: TGCGCCAGCAGCCAGCCGACTAGCCAGTTCGGGATGGCGCAGTATTTT. Protein sequence: CASSQPTSQFGMAQYF.

This chain links TRBV4-1 with TRBJ1-1; possibly TRBD1 for D (6 bases). Germline values: CDR1 MGHRA, CDR2 YSYEKL. The V end lost 3 bases, the J end lost 2 bases, and 13 bases lay between the germline ends. This CDR3 has 15 residues. Here the CDR3 DNA reads TGCGCCAGCAGCCATCCTCAGGGGCGCAACACTGAAGCTTTCTTT. It codes for CASSHPQGRNTEAFF.

There are many counts of this clonotype. The chain is built from TRBV7-2 and TRBJ2-3; D unresolved. The germline V gene has CDR1 SGHTA and CDR2 FQGNSA. The germline V and J ends were trimmed by 1 base and 2 bases, with 4 bases remaining between them. The CDR3 length is 13 residues. CDR3 DNA: TGTGCCAGCAGCTTAGGCCCCACAGATACGCAGTATTTT. Its protein product is CASSLGPTDTQYF.

This clonotype was seen many times. The rearrangement uses TRBV5-1 and TRBJ2-1, with 8 positions matching TRBD2. The germline V gene has CDR1 SGHRS and CDR2 YFSETQ. The V segment lost 2 bases and the J segment 1 base; nucleotides outside the gene matches: 2. The CDR3 spans 15 residues. The CDR3 nucleotides are TGCGCCAGCAGCTTAGCGGGGGAGTCCTACAATGAGCAGTTCTTC. Residues: CASSLAGESYNEQFF. Together with reference TRBV5-1 and TRBJ2-1, the CDR3 gives the full variable domain: KAGVTQTPRYLIKTRGQQVTLSCSPISGHRSVSWYQQTPGQGLQFLFEYFSETQRNKGNFPGRFSGRQFSNSRSEMNVSTLELGDSALYLCASSLAGESYNEQFFGPGTRLTVL.

This clonotype was counted many times. The chain recombines TRBV7-8 with TRBJ2-7; 11 positions agree with TRBD1. CDR1 and CDR2 from the germline V gene are SGHVS and FQNEAQ. Germline trimming cut 5 bases from V and 0 bases from J; bases unmatched to any gene: 9. The CDR3 runs 17 residues. The CDR3 DNA follows: TGTGCCAGCAGCCGGAAGACGGGACAGGGGGTCTCCTACGAGCAGTACTTC. Protein sequence: CASSRKTGQGVSYEQYF. Variable domain in full (rest from reference TRBV7-8 and TRBJ2-7): GAGVSQSPRYKVAKRGQDVALRCDPISGHVSLFWYQQALGQGPEFLTYFQNEAQLDKSGLPSDRFFAERPEGSVSTLKIQRTQQEDSAVYLCASSRKTGQGVSYEQYFGPGTRLTVT.

This clonotype has at least ten counts. This chain uses TRBV6-5 with TRBJ2-1, with TRBD1 as a possible D gene (6 bases). The CDR3 loop spans 16 amino acids. Trimming stripped 6 bases from V and 3 bases from J, with 18 bases between. Germline V gene sequence: CDR1 MNHEY, CDR2 SVGAGI. The DNA of the CDR3 is TGTGCCAGCAGCCCCCAGGGGCTTTCCCACTACAATGAGCAGTTCTTC. This encodes CASSPQGLSHYNEQFF.

The rearrangement links TRBV20-1 to TRBJ2-4; 7 bases agree with TRBD1. Germline loops: CDR1 DFQATT, CDR2 SNEGSKA (reference sequence). V lost 4 bases, J lost 6 bases, and 9 bases stayed unmatched. CDR3 length: 14 amino acids. This CDR3 is CSAKTGTAGNIQYF. Written as DNA, the CDR3 is TGCAGTGCTAAGACAGGGACGGCGGGAAACATTCAGTACTTC.

In this sample, this clonotype turned up a few times. The rearrangement joins TRBV20-1 to TRBJ2-5; 13 positions match TRBD2. V lost 5 bases to trimming and J lost 4 bases; unmatched junction nucleotides: 10. Germline loops: CDR1 DFQATT, CDR2 SNEGSKA (reference sequence). This CDR3 comprises 16 residues. In DNA form, the CDR3 reads TGCAGTGCTCCCCCACTAGCGGGGGGGCGTAGAGAGACCCAGTACTTC. It yields the protein CSAPPLAGGRRETQYF.

The chain couples TRBV5-1 to TRBJ2-1; TRBD2 agrees at 12 bases. Germline trimming cut 0 bases from V and 9 bases from J; bases unmatched to any gene: 4. The germline V gene has CDR1 SGHRS and CDR2 YFSETQ. The CDR3 is 15 amino acids. The CDR3 is CASSLALAGGVEQFF. Written as DNA, the CDR3 is TGCGCCAGCAGCTTGGCCCTAGCGGGGGGGGTTGAGCAGTTCTTC.

The chain uses TRBV5-5 and TRBJ1-1; D is possibly TRBD1 (5 bases). Germline-derived CDR1 and CDR2 are SGHKS and YYEKEE (reference sequence). This CDR3 is built from 14 residues. V lost 2 bases to trimming and J lost 3 bases, with 11 bases between them. The CDR3 sequence is CASSFAWGYTEAFF. In nucleotides, the CDR3 is TGTGCCAGCAGCTTCGCATGGGGGTACACTGAAGCTTTCTTT.

This clonotype came up many times. This sequence joins TRBV4-3 and TRBJ1-3; D remains unclear. This CDR3 has 14 residues. CDR1 and CDR2 (germline): LGHNA, YSLEER. V dropped 1 base and J dropped 4 bases, with 8 bases sitting between them. The CDR3 bases are TGCGCCAGCAGCCAAGGGAATGGGGGAAACACCATATATTTT. Its protein product is CASSQGNGGNTIYF.

This chain links TRBV7-2 with TRBJ1-4, with a tentative D call TRBD1 (6 bases). CDR1 SGHTA and CDR2 FQGNSA come from the germline V gene. The CDR3 is 14 residues long. Trimming pared 5 bases from V and 11 bases from J, leaving 18 bases between. The CDR3 bases are TGTGCCAGCAGCCCGACAGGCCTGGGGCTCAAACTGTTTTTT. Translation: CASSPTGLGLKLFF.

Ten or more counts support this clonotype. The gene calls are TRBV5-1 and TRBJ1-1; D not resolved. The CDR3 length is 14 residues. Germline CDR1 SGHRS, CDR2 YFSETQ. Trimming cost V 5 bases and J 0 bases, with 11 bases left between them. CDR3 region: CASSVQVMNTEAFF. The CDR3, as DNA: TGCGCCAGCAGTGTGCAGGTAATGAACACTGAAGCTTTCTTT.

This chain links TRBV7-2 with TRBJ1-1; 8 bases align to TRBD1. This CDR3 contains 15 residues. Germline V gene sequence: CDR1 SGHTA, CDR2 FQGNSA. The V and J ends lost 5 bases and 3 bases, in that order; junction bases with no gene match: 8. The CDR3 DNA reads as TGTGCCAGCAGCAAGGACAGGGACCAAGACACTGAAGCTTTCTTT. It encodes CASSKDRDQDTEAFF.

This clonotype was detected many times. This sequence joins TRBV25-1 and TRBJ2-2; 10 bases are a match to TRBD1. V was pared by 8 bases and J by 3 bases, with 6 bases of the junction left unmatched. Germline CDR1 MGHDK, CDR2 SYGVNS. This CDR3 region has 15 residues. CDR3 sequence reads: CASAAGTGDTGELFF. Here the CDR3 DNA reads TGTGCCAGCGCAGCCGGGACAGGGGACACCGGGGAGCTGTTTTTT.

This chain connects TRBV7-6 to TRBJ2-1; the match to TRBD1 covers 11 bases. Germline CDR1 is SGHVS and CDR2 is FNYEAQ. The CDR3 totals 16 residues. V trimming: 2 bases; J trimming: 7 bases; junction bases outside the gene matches: 7. CDR3 in DNA: TGTGCCAGCAGCTTATTTGGACAGGGGGCTAGTAATGAGCAGTTCTTC. It is translated as CASSLFGQGASNEQFF.

This clonotype was seen a handful of times. The chain carries TRBV11-2 and TRBJ1-4; D uncertain. The CDR3 extends over 16 amino acids. Germline assignment: CDR1 SGHAT and CDR2 FQNNGV. V was cut by 5 bases and J by 4 bases, with 17 bases left in between. The CDR3 loop reads CASSRFPRGLNEKLFF. In DNA form, the CDR3 reads TGTGCCAGCAGCCGCTTTCCAAGAGGGCTTAATGAAAAACTGTTTTTT.

V usage is TRBV7-2 and J usage is TRBJ2-3; 16 bases agree with TRBD2. Trimming at V came to 5 bases and at J to 4 bases, leaving 6 bases not matched to a gene. Germline CDR1 SGHTA, CDR2 FQGNSA. This CDR3 has 17 residues. CDR3 protein: CASSTGTSGGAADTQYF. The CDR3 DNA reads as TGTGCCAGCAGCACCGGGACTAGCGGGGGGGCCGCAGATACGCAGTATTTT.

The CDR3, as DNA: TGTGCCAGCAGCTTAGTAGGGAAGTGGTATGGCTACACCTTC. Protein sequence: CASSLVGKWYGYTF. This rearrangement joins TRBV7-9 to TRBJ1-2; the D is unclear. Per the germline V gene, CDR1 is SEHNR and CDR2 is FQNEAQ (reference sequence). V dropped 1 base and J dropped 5 bases, with 11 bases sitting between them. The CDR3 sequence is 14 residues long.

This clonotype was recorded a few times. The chain carries TRBV12-5 and TRBJ1-2; no clear D gene. CDR1 and CDR2 (germline): LGHNT, FRNRAP. The CDR3 is made up of 16 amino acids. Between the trimmed V and J ends, which lost 3 bases and 1 base, there was a span of 15 bases. The CDR3 sequence: CASGFTPNRNNYGYTF. DNA for the CDR3: TGTGCTAGTGGTTTCACCCCCAACAGAAATAACTATGGCTACACCTTC.

CDR3 amino acids: CASSPTFTGTGLQPQHF. The CDR3 DNA is TGTGCCAGCAGCCCTACCTTCACCGGGACAGGGCTTCAGCCCCAGCATTTT. The chain recombines TRBV12-3 or TRBV12-4 with TRBJ1-5; 9 bases are a match to TRBD1. V trimming: 6 bases; J trimming: 6 bases; junction bases outside the gene matches: 15. This CDR3 region has 17 residues.

This clonotype was seen ten or more times. The V call is TRBV7-2, the J call TRBJ1-4; TRBD1 matches 8 bases. The V and J ends lost 5 bases and 10 bases, in that order; junction bases with no gene match: 9. The CDR3 loop spans 14 amino acids. The germline gives CDR1 SGHTA, CDR2 FQGNSA. CDR3 residues: CASSRTGISPKLFF. The CDR3 bases are TGTGCCAGCAGCCGGACAGGGATTTCCCCAAAACTGTTTTTT.

This CDR3 reads CASSSPGGGLYEQYF. The CDR3 coding sequence is TGTGCCAGCAGCTCCCCGGGGGGGGGCCTCTACGAGCAGTACTTC. The chain links TRBV7-2 to TRBJ2-7, with 8 bases that match TRBD2. Germline V gene sequence: CDR1 SGHTA, CDR2 FQGNSA. Trimming cost V 4 bases and J 3 bases; bases outside gene matches: 8. CDR3 length: 15 amino acids.